The present T cell receptor (beta chain) was sequenced within a study of cytomegalovirus exposure and HLA in healthy donors. The CDR3 totals 16 residues. CDR1 is SNHLY and CDR2 is FYNNEI in the germline V gene. The V and J ends lost 4 bases and 3 bases respectively, with 19 bases between them. Worth noting for this clone: Its antigen is undetermined.

The PCR was carried out with 60 Vbeta primers and 13 Jbeta primers. Sequencing used immunoSEQ multiplex PCR; TCRdb keeps in-frame clones, though not all of them. This table has about 150,000 clones, roughly 80% appearing once. General observations from the study: Further analysis was carried out later, and it showed several of the most significant clusters appearing linked to common viral pathogens. 150 or so TCR beta chains were listed as cytomegalovirus-associated. Rare TCR sequences dominated, though some public TCRs recurred in many donors.

The sample consisted of PBMCs. The sequence derives from a woman aged 40 to 55 in good health and CMV-seropositive. This rearrangement joins TRBV2 to TRBJ2-7; D possibly corresponds to TRBD1 (6 bases). The CDR3 here is CASSGDNRDPNYEQYF. In DNA, the CDR3 is TGTGCCAGCAGTGGGGACAACCGGGACCCCAACTACGAGCAGTACTTC.